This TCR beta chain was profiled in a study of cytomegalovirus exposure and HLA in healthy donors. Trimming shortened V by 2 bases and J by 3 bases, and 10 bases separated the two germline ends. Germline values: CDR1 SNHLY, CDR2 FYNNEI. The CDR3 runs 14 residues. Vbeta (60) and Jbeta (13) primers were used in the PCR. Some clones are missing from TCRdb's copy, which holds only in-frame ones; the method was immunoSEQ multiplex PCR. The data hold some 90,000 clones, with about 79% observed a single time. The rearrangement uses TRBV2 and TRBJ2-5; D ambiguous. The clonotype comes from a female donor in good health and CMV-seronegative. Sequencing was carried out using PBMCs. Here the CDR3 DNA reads TGTGCCAGCAGTGAATTCAACAACGAAGAGACCCAGTACTTC. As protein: CASSEFNNEETQYF.